The next 10 T cell receptor beta chains were all read from a single sample in a study of cytomegalovirus exposure and HLA in healthy donors (TCRdb year 2017). Libraries came from the immunoSEQ multiplex PCR assay. TCRdb took this table from immuneACCESS and kept in-frame rearrangements with V and J called. Such tables lack part of the clones; where checked against another copy, unresolved V genes explain under half of the gap, and the rest is unexplained. Across this sample there are 60,000 or so clones, with around nine tenths seen only once. The ten largest account for around 1.1% of the sample. The source material was PBMCs. These receptor sequences come from a man between 18 and 35 years old in good health and CMV-seronegative.

The V gene is TRBV2, the J gene TRBJ2-3; 7 bases agree with TRBD2. V lost 0 bases to trimming and J lost 4 bases; unmatched junction nucleotides: 4. Germline values: CDR1 SNHLY, CDR2 FYNNEI. The CDR3 extends over 15 amino acids. The CDR3: CASSEARGGADTQYF. The CDR3, as DNA: TGTGCCAGCAGTGAAGCCCGGGGAGGGGCAGATACGCAGTATTTT.

The CDR3 DNA sequence: TGTGCCAGCAGCTCAGGACTAGCGGTACTCACAGATACGCAGTATTTT. It translates to CASSSGLAVLTDTQYF. The chain uses TRBV13 and TRBJ2-3; 10 nucleotides match TRBD2. There are 16 residues in the CDR3. V gave up 4 bases and J gave up 2 bases; unmatched junction bases: 6. Germline V gene sequence: CDR1 PRHDT, CDR2 FYEKMQ (reference sequence). Full variable domain (missing parts from reference TRBV13 and TRBJ2-3): AAGVIQSPRHLIKEKRETATLKCYPIPRHDTVYWYQQGPGQDPQFLISFYEKMQSDKGSIPDRFSAQQFSDYHSELNMSSLELGDSALYFCASSSGLAVLTDTQYFGPGTRLTVL.

This chain links TRBV2 with TRBJ2-7, with 8 bases matching TRBD1. This CDR3 has 12 residues. The germline V gene has CDR1 SNHLY and CDR2 FYNNEI. The V and J ends lost 6 bases and 2 bases, in that order; junction bases with no gene match: 0. The CDR3 DNA reads as TGTGCCAGCAGGGGACAGGCCTACGAGCAGTACTTC. Translated: CASRGQAYEQYF.

The rearrangement links TRBV4-1 to TRBJ2-2, with 11 bases that match TRBD2. This CDR3 contains 15 residues. Germline-derived CDR1 and CDR2 are MGHRA and YSYEKL. Trimming at V came to 4 bases and at J to 5 bases, leaving 3 bases not matched to a gene. CDR3 in amino acids: CASSLSGRGTGELFF. The CDR3, as DNA: TGCGCCAGCAGCCTTAGCGGGAGGGGAACCGGGGAGCTGTTTTTT.

V and J are TRBV11-2 and TRBJ1-2; a possible D gene is TRBD1 (6 bases). The ends were cut back, 0 bases at V and 2 bases at J, with 10 bases in the middle. The CDR3 extends over 15 amino acids. Germline V gene sequence: CDR1 SGHAT, CDR2 FQNNGV. The CDR3 coding sequence is TGTGCCAGCAGCTTAGAAGTTGGACAGAACTATGGCTACACCTTC. Translating gives CASSLEVGQNYGYTF.

This clone was seen only a few times. V gene TRBV18 combines with J gene TRBJ2-1, with 7 bases aligning to TRBD1. The germline CDR1 and CDR2 sequences are KGHSH and LQKENI. V shed 5 bases and J 2 bases; nucleotides not matched to a gene: 3. This CDR3 region has 14 residues. The CDR3 is CASSGQGAYNEQFF. DNA for the CDR3: TGTGCCAGCTCAGGGCAGGGGGCCTACAATGAGCAGTTCTTC. The full variable domain, in which reference TRBV18 and TRBJ2-1 provide the parts outside the CDR3, is NAGVMQNPRHLVRRRGQEARLRCSPMKGHSHVYWYRQLPEEGLKFMVYLQKENIIDESGMPKERFSAEFPKEGPSILRIQQVVRGDSAAYFCASSGQGAYNEQFFGPGTRLTVL.

This clone appeared a few times. The chain is built from TRBV7-2 and TRBJ2-1; D might be TRBD2 (5 bases). This CDR3 has 13 amino acids. CDR1 and CDR2 (germline): SGHTA, FQGNSA. With 5 bases removed from V and 10 bases from J, the gap between germline ends came to 15 bases. This CDR3 reads CASSQVGAHEQFF. The CDR3 nucleotides read TGTGCCAGCAGCCAGGTGGGAGCGCACGAGCAGTTCTTC. Complete variable domain (other parts from reference TRBV7-2 and TRBJ2-1): GAGVSQSPSNKVTEKGKDVELRCDPISGHTALYWYRQSLGQGLEFLIYFQGNSAPDKSGLPSDRFSAERTGGSVSTLTIQRTQQEDSAVYLCASSQVGAHEQFFGPGTRLTVL.

V gene TRBV7-6 combines with J gene TRBJ2-1, with 10 positions matching TRBD2. This CDR3 contains 16 residues. The germline gives CDR1 SGHVS, CDR2 FNYEAQ. V lost 6 bases, J lost 3 bases, and 8 bases stayed unmatched. The CDR3 coding sequence is TGTGCCAGCAGACCAGAACTAGCGGGGAACTACAATGAGCAGTTCTTC. This codes for CASRPELAGNYNEQFF.

The chain is built from TRBV19 and TRBJ1-2; TRBD1 agrees at 9 bases. CDR1 and CDR2 (germline): LNHDA, SQIVND (reference sequence). This CDR3 is built from 12 residues. The V segment lost 5 bases and the J segment 7 bases; nucleotides outside the gene matches: 2. In DNA, the CDR3 is TGTGCCAGTAGTGTACAGGGGGCTGGCTACACCTTC. It specifies CASSVQGAGYTF.

The sample holds one count of this clone. This CDR3 reads CASSLAMKDEAFF. The DNA for the CDR3 is TGTGCCAGCAGCTTGGCTATGAAAGATGAAGCTTTCTTT. V usage is TRBV5-5 and J usage is TRBJ1-1; D ambiguous. The CDR3 spans 13 residues. Germline loops: CDR1 SGHKS, CDR2 YYEKEE (reference sequence). V was trimmed by 0 bases and J by 7 bases, leaving 10 bases between them.